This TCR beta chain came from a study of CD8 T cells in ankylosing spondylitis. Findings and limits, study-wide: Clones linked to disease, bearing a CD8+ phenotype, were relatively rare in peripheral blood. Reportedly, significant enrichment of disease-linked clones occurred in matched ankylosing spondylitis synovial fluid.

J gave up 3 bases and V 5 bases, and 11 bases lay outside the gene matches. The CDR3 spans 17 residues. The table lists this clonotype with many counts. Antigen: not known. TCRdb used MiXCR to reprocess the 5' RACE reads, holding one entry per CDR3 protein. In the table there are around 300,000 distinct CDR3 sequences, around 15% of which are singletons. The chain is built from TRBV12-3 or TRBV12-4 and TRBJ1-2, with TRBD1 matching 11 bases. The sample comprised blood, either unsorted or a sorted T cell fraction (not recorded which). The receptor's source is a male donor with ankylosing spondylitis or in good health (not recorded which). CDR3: CASSNTWTGGDHYGYTF. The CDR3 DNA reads TGTGCCAGCAGTAATACCTGGACAGGGGGCGACCACTATGGCTACACCTTC.